Here is one TCR beta chain with its context. Produced via immunoSEQ multiplex PCR; TCRdb's table is partial and in-frame only. Of 74,000 or so clones listed, just over 95% are singletons. The CDR3 consists of 14 residues. V lost 2 bases to trimming and J lost 8 bases, with 15 bases between them. CDR1 is SQVTM and CDR2 is ANQGSEA in the germline V gene. This entry comes from a study of technical replicates of blood from a handful of donors. The receptor comes from a human donor in good health. Sequenced input: T cells isolated from PBMCs. V gene TRBV29-1 combines with J gene TRBJ1-4; weak D call: TRBD1 (6 bases). The CDR3 bases are TGCAGCGTTGAAATGGCAGGGGACGGGGAAAAACTGTTTTTT. This codes for CSVEMAGDGEKLFF. The complete variable domain, with remaining parts taken from reference TRBV29-1 and TRBJ1-4, reads SAVISQKPSRDICQRGTSLTIQCQVDSQVTMMFWYRQQPGQSLTLIATANQGSEATYESGFVIDKFPISRPNLTFSTLTVSNMSPEDSSIYLCSVEMAGDGEKLFFGSGTQLSVL.